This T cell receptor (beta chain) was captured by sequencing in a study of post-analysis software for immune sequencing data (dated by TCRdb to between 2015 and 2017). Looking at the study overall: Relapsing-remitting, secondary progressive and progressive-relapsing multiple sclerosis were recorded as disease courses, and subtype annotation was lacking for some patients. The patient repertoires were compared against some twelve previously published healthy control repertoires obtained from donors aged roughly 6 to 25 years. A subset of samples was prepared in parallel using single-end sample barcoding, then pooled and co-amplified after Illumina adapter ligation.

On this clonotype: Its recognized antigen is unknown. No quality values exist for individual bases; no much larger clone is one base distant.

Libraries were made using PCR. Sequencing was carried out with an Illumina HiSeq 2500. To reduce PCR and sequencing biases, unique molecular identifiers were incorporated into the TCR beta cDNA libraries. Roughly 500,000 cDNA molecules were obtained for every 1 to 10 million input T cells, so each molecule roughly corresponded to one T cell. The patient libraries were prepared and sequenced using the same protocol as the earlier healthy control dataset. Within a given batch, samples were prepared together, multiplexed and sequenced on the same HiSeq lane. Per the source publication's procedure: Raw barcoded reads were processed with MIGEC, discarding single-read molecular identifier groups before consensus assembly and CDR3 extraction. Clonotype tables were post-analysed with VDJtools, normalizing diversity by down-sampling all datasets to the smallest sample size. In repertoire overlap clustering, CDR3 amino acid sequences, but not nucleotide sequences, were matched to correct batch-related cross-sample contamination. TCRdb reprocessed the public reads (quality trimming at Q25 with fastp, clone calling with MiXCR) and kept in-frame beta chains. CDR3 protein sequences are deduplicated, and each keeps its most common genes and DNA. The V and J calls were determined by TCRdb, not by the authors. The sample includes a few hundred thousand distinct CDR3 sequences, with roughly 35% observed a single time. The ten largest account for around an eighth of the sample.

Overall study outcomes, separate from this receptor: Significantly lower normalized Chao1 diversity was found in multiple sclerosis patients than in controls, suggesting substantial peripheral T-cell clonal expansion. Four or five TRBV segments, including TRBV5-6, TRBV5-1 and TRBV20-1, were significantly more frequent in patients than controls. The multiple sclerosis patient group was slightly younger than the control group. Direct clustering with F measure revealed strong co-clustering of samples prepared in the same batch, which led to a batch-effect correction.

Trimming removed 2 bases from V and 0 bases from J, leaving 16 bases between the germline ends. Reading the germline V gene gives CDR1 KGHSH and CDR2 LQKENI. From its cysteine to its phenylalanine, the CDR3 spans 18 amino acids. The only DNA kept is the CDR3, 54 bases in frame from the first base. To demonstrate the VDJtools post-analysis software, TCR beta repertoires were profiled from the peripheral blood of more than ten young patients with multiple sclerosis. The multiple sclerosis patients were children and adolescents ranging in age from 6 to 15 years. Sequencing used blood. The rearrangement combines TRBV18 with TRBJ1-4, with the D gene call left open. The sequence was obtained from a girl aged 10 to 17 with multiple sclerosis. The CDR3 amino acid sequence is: CASSPFEGSGATNEKLFF. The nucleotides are TGTGCCAGCTCACCATTTGAAGGGTCCGGCGCAACTAATGAAAAACTGTTTTTT.